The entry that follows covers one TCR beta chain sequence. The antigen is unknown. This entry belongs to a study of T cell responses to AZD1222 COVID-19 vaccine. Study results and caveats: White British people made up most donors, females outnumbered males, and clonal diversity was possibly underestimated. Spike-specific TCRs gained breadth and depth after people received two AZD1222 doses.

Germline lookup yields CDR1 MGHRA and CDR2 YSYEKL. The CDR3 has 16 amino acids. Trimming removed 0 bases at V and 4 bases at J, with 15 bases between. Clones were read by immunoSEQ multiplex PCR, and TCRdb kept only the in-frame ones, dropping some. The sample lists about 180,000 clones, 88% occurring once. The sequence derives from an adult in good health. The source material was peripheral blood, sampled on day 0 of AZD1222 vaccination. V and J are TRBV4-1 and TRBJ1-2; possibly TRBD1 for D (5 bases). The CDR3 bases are TGCGCCAGCAGCCAAGAGGGGCGGGGTTCGGGCTATGGCTACACCTTC. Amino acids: CASSQEGRGSGYGYTF.